This T cell receptor beta chain was recorded in a study of control samples from healthy donors and cancer patients. This CDR3 has 15 residues. The germline gives CDR1 SGHRS, CDR2 YFSETQ. V lost 3 bases to trimming and J lost 6 bases; unmatched junction nucleotides: 6. Only in-frame clones appear in the TCRdb table, and some are missing; sequencing was by immunoSEQ multiplex PCR. The sample contains 150,000 to 190,000 clones, nearly 95% of which appear only once. The clonotype was recovered from a man between 50 and 59 years old in good health. The sample consisted of blood. The chain has TRBV5-1 and TRBJ2-1; TRBD2 matches 10 bases. The DNA of the CDR3 is TGCGCCAGCAGCTCCCGGACTAGCGGACTCAATGAGCAGTTCTTC. It encodes CASSSRTSGLNEQFF.